The clone carrying this TCR beta chain was seen a handful of times. TCR cDNA, made by 5'RACE template switching, carried an added universal primer site and UMIs. Each CDR3 protein is one row after TCRdb ran MiXCR on the 5' RACE reads. The table lists 100,000 or so distinct CDR3 sequences, almost 9% of them singletons. The data derive from a study of T cells after yellow fever vaccination. The CDR3 has 16 residues. Germline loops: CDR1 DFQATT, CDR2 SNEGSKA (reference sequence). The ends lost 5 bases at V and 5 bases at J; junction bases unmatched: 15. Sequencing used CD8+ T cells not binding an NS4B(214-222) dextramer, sorted from PBMCs, obtained approximately 15 days after the first yellow fever vaccination. The chain employs TRBV20-1 and TRBJ2-5; 9 nucleotides match TRBD2. This sequence originates from a man between 18 and 35 years old who received the YFV17D yellow fever vaccine. DNA of the CDR3: TGCAGTGCTGTTCCCGAGGTAGCGGGGGAGTTGGAGACCCAGTACTTC. Translated, it gives CSAVPEVAGELETQYF.